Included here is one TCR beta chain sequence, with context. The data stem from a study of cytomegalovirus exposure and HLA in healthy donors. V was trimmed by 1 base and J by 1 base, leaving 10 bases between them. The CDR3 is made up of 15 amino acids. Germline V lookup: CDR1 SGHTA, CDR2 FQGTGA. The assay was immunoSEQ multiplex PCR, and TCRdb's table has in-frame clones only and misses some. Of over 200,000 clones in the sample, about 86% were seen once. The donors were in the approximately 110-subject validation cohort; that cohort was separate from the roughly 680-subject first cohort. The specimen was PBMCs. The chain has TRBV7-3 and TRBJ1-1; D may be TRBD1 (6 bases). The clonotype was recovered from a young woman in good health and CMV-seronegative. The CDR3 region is CASSLKGVRNTEAFF. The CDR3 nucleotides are TGTGCCAGCAGCTTAAAGGGGGTAAGGAACACTGAAGCTTTCTTT.